A selection of T cell receptor beta chains follows, all from one sample in a study of quantifying T cell responses using KT2 cells. TCRdb re-analysed the UMI-ligation and nested PCR reads in MiXCR, keeping a single row per CDR3 protein. The sample records about 33,000 distinct CDR3 sequences, approximately 10% being singletons. Sequenced material: PBMCs spiked with cells of the T cell clone KT2. Receptor source: a human donor. Each CDR3 is given with its conserved first and last residue. The D gene is left open where the match is weak. Size is omitted from some rows. Given values are once, few, many or a class for expanded clones.

D gene | clone size | J gene | V gene | CDR3 DNA | CDR3 protein
TRBD1 | many | TRBJ2-1 | TRBV25-1 | TGTGCCAGCAGACAGGGGGCGGAGAGCGATGAGCAGTTCTTC | CASRQGAESDEQFF
TRBD2 | few | TRBJ2-1 | TRBV6-5 | TGTGCCAGCAGCCGGGGACTAGCTCTGAATGAGCAGTTCTTC | CASSRGLALNEQFF
TRBD1 | . | TRBJ1-3 | TRBV6-1 | TGTGCCAGCAGTGAAACAGGGGGCGCCCCTGGAAACACCATATATTTT | CASSETGGAPGNTIYF
. | . | TRBJ2-5 | TRBV4-2 | TGTGCCAGCAGCCAACAGAGGTACCAAGAGACCCAGTACTTC | CASSQQRYQETQYF
. | few | TRBJ1-4 | TRBV5-1 | TGCGCCAGCAGCTTGGATCCGGGGGGAACTAATGAAAAACTGTTTTTT | CASSLDPGGTNEKLFF
. | . | TRBJ2-5 | TRBV4-1 | TGCGCCAGCAGCCAAGGGGCGAAAACAACGGAGACCCAGTACTTC | CASSQGAKTTETQYF
. | many | TRBJ2-4 | TRBV5-1 | TGCGCCAGCAGCTTGGGGGCATCGGGAAACATTCAGTACTTC | CASSLGASGNIQYF
. | many | TRBJ1-1 | TRBV20-1 | TGCAGTGCCCTCTTAGGAGAAATTGAAGCTTTCTTT | CSALLGEIEAFF
. | once | TRBJ2-2 | TRBV27 | TGTGCCAGCAGTATCTACAGGGCGAACACCGGGGAGCTGTTTTTT | CASSIYRANTGELFF
. | few | TRBJ2-1 | TRBV12-5 | TGTGCTAGTGGTTTGGACTACAATGAGCAGTTCTTC | CASGLDYNEQFF
. | . | TRBJ2-5 | TRBV5-6 | TGTGCCAGCAGCGTGGAAGTTAGCGCAGAGACCCAGTACTTC | CASSVEVSAETQYF
TRBD2 | many | TRBJ2-1 | TRBV20-1 | TGCAGTGCTAGAGATAGCAGCGGGAGGGCCTACAATGAGCAGTTCTTC | CSARDSSGRAYNEQFF
. | few | TRBJ2-3 | TRBV12-3/TRBV12-4 | TGTGCCAGCAGTTGGGGGCCTAGCGACACAGATACGCAGTATTTT | CASSWGPSDTDTQYF
. | many | TRBJ1-6 | TRBV7-9 | TGTGCCAGCAGTCCTAATGACTATAATTCACCCCTCCACTTT | CASSPNDYNSPLHF
. | . | TRBJ2-5 | TRBV5-6 | TGTGCCAGCAGCTTTGGCTACCAGGAGACCCAGTACTTC | CASSFGYQETQYF
TRBD2 | many | TRBJ2-1 | TRBV9 | TGTGCCAGCAGCGTAGGTCTATCTAGCGGCTTTCTAAACAATGAGCAGTTCTTC | CASSVGLSSGFLNNEQFF
TRBD2 | many | TRBJ2-3 | TRBV7-3 | TGTGCCAGCAGCGCCCTACTAGCGGGGGGGCCGGATACGCAGTATTTT | CASSALLAGGPDTQYF
. | many | TRBJ2-7 | TRBV10-3 | TGTGCCATCAGCGAAACGGACGGCGAGCAGTACTTC | CAISETDGEQYF
. | many | TRBJ2-3 | TRBV6-2/TRBV6-3 | TGTGCCAGCAGTTATATCAGCCGGTATAGCACAGATACGCAGTATTTT | CASSYISRYSTDTQYF
. | many | TRBJ2-1 | TRBV15 | TGTGCCACCAGCAGAGATAGGGGACCCGATGAGCAGTTCTTC | CATSRDRGPDEQFF